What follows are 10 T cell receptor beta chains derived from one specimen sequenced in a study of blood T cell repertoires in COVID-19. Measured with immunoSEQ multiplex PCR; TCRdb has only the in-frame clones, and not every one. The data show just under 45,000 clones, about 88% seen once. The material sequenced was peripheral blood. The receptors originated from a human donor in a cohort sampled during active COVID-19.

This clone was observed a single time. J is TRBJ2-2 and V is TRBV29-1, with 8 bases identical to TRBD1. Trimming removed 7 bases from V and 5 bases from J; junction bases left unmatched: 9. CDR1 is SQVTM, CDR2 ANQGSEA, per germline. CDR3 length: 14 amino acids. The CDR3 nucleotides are TGCAGCGCTCGGGGACAGGACCGTACCGGGGAGCTGTTTTTT. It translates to CSARGQDRTGELFF.

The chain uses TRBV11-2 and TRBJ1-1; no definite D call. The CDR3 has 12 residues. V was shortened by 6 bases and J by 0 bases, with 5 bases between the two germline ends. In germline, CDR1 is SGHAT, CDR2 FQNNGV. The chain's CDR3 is CASRLMNTEAFF. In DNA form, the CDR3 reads TGTGCCAGCAGACTAATGAACACTGAAGCTTTCTTT.

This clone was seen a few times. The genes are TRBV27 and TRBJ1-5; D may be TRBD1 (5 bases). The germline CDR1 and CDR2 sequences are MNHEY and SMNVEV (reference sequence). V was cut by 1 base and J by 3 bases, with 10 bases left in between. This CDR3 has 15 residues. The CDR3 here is CASSLWRQNNQPQHF. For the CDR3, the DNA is TGTGCCAGCAGTTTATGGAGACAGAACAATCAGCCCCAGCATTTT.

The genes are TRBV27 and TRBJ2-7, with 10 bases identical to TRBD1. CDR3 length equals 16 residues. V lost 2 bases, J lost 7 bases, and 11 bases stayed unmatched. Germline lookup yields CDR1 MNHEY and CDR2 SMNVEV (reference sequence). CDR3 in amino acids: CASSLESRDRGEEQYV. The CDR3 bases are TGTGCCAGCAGTTTAGAGAGCCGGGACAGGGGAGAAGAGCAGTACGTC.

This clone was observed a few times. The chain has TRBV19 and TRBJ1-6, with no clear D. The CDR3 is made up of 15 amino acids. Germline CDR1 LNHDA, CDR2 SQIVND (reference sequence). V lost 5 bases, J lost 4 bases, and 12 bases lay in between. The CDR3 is CASSERANYNSPLHF. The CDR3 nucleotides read TGTGCCAGTAGTGAGAGGGCTAATTATAATTCACCCCTCCACTTT. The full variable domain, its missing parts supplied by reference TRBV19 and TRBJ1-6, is DGGITQSPKYLFRKEGQNVTLSCEQNLNHDAMYWYRQDPGQGLRLIYYSQIVNDFQKGDIAEGYSVSREKKESFPLTVTSAQKNPTAFYLCASSERANYNSPLHFGNGTRLTVT.

CDR3 in DNA: TGTGCCAGTAGTATAGGAGCAGGGGTGGGTGAGACCCAGTACTTC. Residues: CASSIGAGVGETQYF. The J gene is TRBJ2-5, the V gene TRBV19; the D gene is possibly TRBD1 (6 bases). Trimming took off 1 base at V and 5 bases at J, with 14 bases between the two ends. The V gene's germline CDR1 is LNHDA and CDR2 SQIVND (reference sequence). The CDR3 length is 15 residues. The whole variable domain, filled in from reference TRBV19 and TRBJ2-5, reads DGGITQSPKYLFRKEGQNVTLSCEQNLNHDAMYWYRQDPGQGLRLIYYSQIVNDFQKGDIAEGYSVSREKKESFPLTVTSAQKNPTAFYLCASSIGAGVGETQYFGPGTRLLVL.

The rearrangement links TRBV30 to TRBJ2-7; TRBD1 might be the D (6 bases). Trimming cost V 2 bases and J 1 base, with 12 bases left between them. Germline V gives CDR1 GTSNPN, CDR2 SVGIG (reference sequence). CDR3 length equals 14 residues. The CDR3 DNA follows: TGTGCCTGGAGTAACCAGGGACATTCCTACGAGCAGTACTTC. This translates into CAWSNQGHSYEQYF.

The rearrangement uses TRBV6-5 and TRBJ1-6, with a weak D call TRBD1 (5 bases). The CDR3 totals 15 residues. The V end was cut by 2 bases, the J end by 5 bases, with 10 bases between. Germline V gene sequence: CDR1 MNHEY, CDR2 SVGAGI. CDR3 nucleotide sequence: TGTGCCAGCAGTTACCGGGGGGGTGATAATTCACCCCTCCACTTT. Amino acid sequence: CASSYRGGDNSPLHF.

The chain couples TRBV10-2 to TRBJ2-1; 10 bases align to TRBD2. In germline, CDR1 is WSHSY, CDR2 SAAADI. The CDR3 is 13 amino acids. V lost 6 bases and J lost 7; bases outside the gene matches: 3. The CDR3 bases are TGCGCCAGCAGCAGCGGGGGGGCAAATGAGCAGTTCTTC. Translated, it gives CASSSGGANEQFF.

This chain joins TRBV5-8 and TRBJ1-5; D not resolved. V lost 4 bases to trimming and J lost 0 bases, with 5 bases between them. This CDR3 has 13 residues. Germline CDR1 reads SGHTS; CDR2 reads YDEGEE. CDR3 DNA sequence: TGTGCCAGCAGCCCAGATAGCAATCAGCCCCAGCATTTT. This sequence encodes CASSPDSNQPQHF.